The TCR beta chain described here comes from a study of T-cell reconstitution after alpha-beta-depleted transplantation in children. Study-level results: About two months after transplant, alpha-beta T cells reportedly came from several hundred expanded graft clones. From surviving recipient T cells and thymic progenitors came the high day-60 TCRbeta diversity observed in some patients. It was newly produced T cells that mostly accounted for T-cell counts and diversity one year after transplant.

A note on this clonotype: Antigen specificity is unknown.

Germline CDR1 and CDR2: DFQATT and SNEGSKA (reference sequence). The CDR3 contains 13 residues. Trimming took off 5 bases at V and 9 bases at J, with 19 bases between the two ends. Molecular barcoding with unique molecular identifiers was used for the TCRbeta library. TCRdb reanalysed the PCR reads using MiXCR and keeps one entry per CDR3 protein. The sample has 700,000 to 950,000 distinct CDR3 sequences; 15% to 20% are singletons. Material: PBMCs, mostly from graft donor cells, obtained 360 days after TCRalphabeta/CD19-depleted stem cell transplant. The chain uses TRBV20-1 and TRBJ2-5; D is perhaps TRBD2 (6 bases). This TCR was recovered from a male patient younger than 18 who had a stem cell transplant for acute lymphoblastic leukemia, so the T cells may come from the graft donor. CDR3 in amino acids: CSASSTSLVSQYF. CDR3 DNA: TGCAGTGCTTCCTCGACTAGTCTCGTATCCCAGTACTTC.